These 27 T cell receptor beta chains came from one sample sequenced in a study of vaccination effects on CD4 cells after COVID-19. These receptors' antigens are unknown. Sequenced by immunoSEQ multiplex PCR; TCRdb stores in-frame clones only, minus some. The sample contains tens of thousands of clones, less than 85% of which appear only once. CD4+ T cells were isolated after 10 days of culture. Between March and December 2020, the person had a SARS-CoV-2 infection that PCR confirmed. Either the mRNA-1273 or the BNT162b2 vaccine was given to participants as two doses. Specimen: CD4+ T cells from PBMCs cultured without peptide, collected after COVID-19 vaccination. These receptors all stem from a human donor who had a prior SARS-CoV-2 infection.

The chain carries TRBV2 and TRBJ2-3; TRBD2 aligns across 9 bases. CDR3 length equals 17 residues. Germline CDR1 reads SNHLY; CDR2 reads FYNNEI. After removal of 3 bases from V and 5 bases from J, the junction contained 12 bases not matched to a gene. This chain's CDR3 is CASSDFWRGLAEDTQYF. The CDR3 DNA is TGTGCCAGCAGTGATTTTTGGAGGGGACTAGCAGAAGATACGCAGTATTTT.

The chain is built from TRBV7-3 and TRBJ1-1; 7 bases are shared with TRBD1. CDR3 length: 15 amino acids. The V gene end was trimmed by 6 bases and the J gene end by 1 base; junction bases not matched to a gene: 8. Germline CDR1 reads SGHTA; CDR2 reads FQGTGA. In DNA, the CDR3 is TGTGCCAGCAGTCGCTCAGGGACAGCGAACACTGAAGCTTTCTTT. Translation gives CASSRSGTANTEAFF.

V gene TRBV6-5 combines with J gene TRBJ2-7, with D unresolved. This CDR3 is 13 amino acids long. Germline lookup yields CDR1 MNHEY and CDR2 SVGAGI. Trimming removed 11 bases from V and 3 bases from J, with 17 bases in between. CDR3 sequence reads: CASQSTVRYEQYF. The CDR3 DNA reads TGTGCCTCACAATCGACCGTCCGCTACGAGCAGTACTTC.

This clone has more than one count but fewer than ten. The chain uses TRBV5-4 and TRBJ1-6, with TRBD1 as a possible D gene (6 bases). V shed 0 bases and J shed 11 bases, with 15 bases lying between them. The CDR3 consists of 15 residues. Germline V gene sequence: CDR1 SGHNT, CDR2 YYREEE (reference sequence). The CDR3 nucleotides are TGTGCCAGCAGCTTGGCAGGGGCCCTCATTGCACCCCTCCACTTT. It is translated as CASSLAGALIAPLHF.

There are a few counts of this clone. V gene TRBV5-4 combines with J gene TRBJ2-1; TRBD2 agrees at 7 bases. V lost 4 bases to trimming and J lost 9 bases; unmatched junction nucleotides: 7. The CDR3 is 13 amino acids. Germline V gene data show CDR1 as SGHNT and CDR2 as YYREEE (reference sequence). The CDR3 reads CASSHQGGLEQFF. The CDR3, as DNA: TGTGCCAGCAGCCATCAGGGAGGGCTTGAGCAGTTCTTC.

The chain combines TRBV7-6 with TRBJ2-5; D tentatively reads TRBD1 or TRBD2 (5 bases each). Germline assignment: CDR1 SGHVS and CDR2 FNYEAQ. With 4 bases removed from V and 7 bases from J, the gap between germline ends came to 13 bases. The CDR3 sequence is 13 residues long. The CDR3 protein is CASSSEGMGTQYF. CDR3 sequence (DNA): TGTGCCAGCAGCTCCGAGGGGATGGGGACCCAGTACTTC.

The chain is built from TRBV7-8 and TRBJ1-5; 7 bases fit TRBD1. CDR1 is SGHVS and CDR2 is FQNEAQ in the germline V gene. The CDR3 sequence is 16 residues long. V was clipped by 2 bases and J by 4 bases; unmatched bases: 8. CDR3 nucleotide sequence: TGTGCCAGCAGCTTACCAGCAGGGGGTTGGAATCAGCCCCAGCATTTT. It translates to CASSLPAGGWNQPQHF.

This clone was recorded once. The chain links TRBV15 to TRBJ2-7; D is tentatively TRBD1 or TRBD2 (5 bases each). The germline gives CDR1 LNHNV, CDR2 YYDKDF (reference sequence). Trimming pared 0 bases from V and 4 bases from J, leaving 13 bases between. The CDR3 is 15 amino acids. CDR3 sequence reads: CATSRERGVEYEQYF. The CDR3 coding sequence is TGTGCCACCAGCAGAGAACGAGGGGTGGAGTACGAGCAGTACTTC.

V is TRBV5-4 and J is TRBJ2-3; the D gene is possibly TRBD2 (6 bases). This CDR3 spans 16 amino acids. Trimming cost V 0 bases and J 6 bases, with 17 bases left between them. Germline assignment: CDR1 SGHNT and CDR2 YYREEE (reference sequence). CDR3 DNA: TGTGCCAGCAGCTTGGGGAGCGGGTTGGGGCGGGATACGCAGTATTTT. Encoded protein: CASSLGSGLGRDTQYF.

The chain recombines TRBV4-3 with TRBJ1-2; perhaps TRBD1 as D (6 bases). Between the trimmed V and J ends, which lost 1 base and 7 bases, there was a span of 16 bases. Per germline, CDR1 LGHNA and CDR2 YSLEER. The CDR3 is made up of 15 amino acids. Written as DNA, the CDR3 is TGCGCCAGCAGCCAAGGATCTTCAGGGGTAGGTGGCTACACCTTC. Encoded protein: CASSQGSSGVGGYTF.

The table lists this clone with a few counts. The rearrangement joins TRBV5-4 to TRBJ2-1; a weak D match, TRBD1 (5 bases). V was trimmed by 0 bases and J by 5 bases, leaving 15 bases between them. Germline CDR1 and CDR2: SGHNT and YYREEE (reference sequence). CDR3 size: 16 residues. The CDR3 is CASSLELTVSNNEQFF. As DNA, the CDR3 is TGTGCCAGCAGCTTGGAACTGACAGTTTCCAACAATGAGCAGTTCTTC.

This clone showed up just once. The V and J genes are TRBV10-3 and TRBJ2-7, with 11 positions matching TRBD2. Unmatched junction bases numbered 5, after V lost 6 bases and J lost 1 base. This CDR3 spans 15 amino acids. CDR1 and CDR2 (germline): ENHRY, SYGVKD. Here the CDR3 reads CAISPGLAESYEQYF. CDR3 nucleotides: TGTGCCATCAGCCCGGGACTAGCGGAGTCCTACGAGCAGTACTTC.

This chain links TRBV15 with TRBJ1-5; D is perhaps TRBD1 (5 bases). CDR3 length: 15 amino acids. V was trimmed by 1 base and J by 4 bases, leaving 11 bases between them. Per germline, CDR1 LNHNV and CDR2 YYDKDF (reference sequence). Here the CDR3 DNA reads TGTGCCACCAGCAGAGGAGGGGATGGGAATCAGCCCCAGCATTTT. Protein product: CATSRGGDGNQPQHF.

The chain recombines TRBV5-8 with TRBJ1-1; D remains ambiguous. Between the trimmed V and J ends, which lost 1 base and 1 base, there was a span of 5 bases. This CDR3 has 13 amino acids. Germline V gene data show CDR1 as SGHTS and CDR2 as YDEGEE. The CDR3 DNA reads as TGTGCCAGCAGCTTGAGCCGGAACACTGAAGCTTTCTTT. Translated: CASSLSRNTEAFF.

The V and J genes are TRBV9 and TRBJ2-2; D possibly corresponds to TRBD2 (7 bases). The CDR3 runs to 16 residues. Germline V gene sequence: CDR1 SGDLS, CDR2 YYNGEE. Trimming stripped 4 bases from V and 6 bases from J, with 19 bases between. CDR3 sequence: CASSPAGGARSGELFF. The CDR3, as DNA: TGTGCCAGCAGCCCCGCTGGGGGGGCCAGGTCCGGGGAGCTGTTTTTT.

V and J are TRBV18 and TRBJ2-2, with 8 bases lining up with TRBD1. The CDR3 consists of 15 residues. Looked up from germline, CDR1 is KGHSH and CDR2 is LQKENI. Trimming took 3 bases from V and 4 from J; bases not matched to a gene: 4. The CDR3: CASSPDRDSTGELFF. The CDR3 DNA is TGTGCCAGCTCACCGGACAGGGACTCCACCGGGGAGCTGTTTTTT.

This clone appeared once. V gene TRBV13 combines with J gene TRBJ1-2; D uncertain. Germline loops: CDR1 PRHDT, CDR2 FYEKMQ (reference sequence). The V and J ends lost 6 bases and 12 bases respectively, with 14 bases between them. This CDR3 comprises 11 residues. CDR3 in DNA: TGTGCCAGCAGAGCATCAGGTGCCCACACCTTC. It codes for CASRASGAHTF.

V gene TRBV11-2 combines with J gene TRBJ2-1, with no clear D. CDR1 is SGHAT and CDR2 is FQNNGV in the germline V gene. There are 15 residues in the CDR3. The V end was cut by 0 bases, the J end by 0 bases, with 6 bases between. CDR3 DNA sequence: TGTGCCAGCAGCTTAGATCCGGTCTCCTACAATGAGCAGTTCTTC. Encoded protein: CASSLDPVSYNEQFF.

DNA for the CDR3: TGTGCCAGCAGCCAAGGCGGCAGGTGGGCAGATACGCAGTATTTT. Encoded protein: CASSQGGRWADTQYF. V and J are TRBV3-1 (or the pseudogene TRBV3-2) and TRBJ2-3; unclear D gene. The CDR3 is 15 residues long. V was shortened by 1 base and J by 4 bases, with 12 bases between the two germline ends. Germline V gene lookup returns CDR1 LGHDT and CDR2 YNNKEL (reference sequence).

The rearrangement links TRBV5-1 to TRBJ1-2; 8 positions agree with TRBD1. The germline V gene encodes CDR1 SGHRS and CDR2 YFSETQ. CDR3 length: 13 amino acids. With 5 bases clipped from V and 3 bases from J, the junction kept 3 bases outside the gene matches. The CDR3 is CASSATGDYGYTF. The CDR3, as DNA: TGCGCCAGCAGTGCGACAGGGGACTATGGCTACACCTTC.

The chain couples TRBV20-1 to TRBJ1-2; D is ambiguous. V lost 3 bases, J lost 3 bases, and 20 bases lay in between. Germline CDR1 reads DFQATT; CDR2 reads SNEGSKA (reference sequence). The CDR3 extends over 16 amino acids. The chain's CDR3 is CSASPLNSRRYYGYTF. CDR3 nucleotides: TGCAGTGCTAGTCCTCTTAACTCACGCCGGTACTATGGCTACACCTTC.

The J gene is TRBJ2-1, the V gene TRBV18; 9 bases map to TRBD2. The CDR3 has 14 amino acids. The germline CDR1 and CDR2 sequences are KGHSH and LQKENI. V lost 8 bases and J lost 0; bases outside the gene matches: 2. Here the CDR3 DNA reads TGTGCCAGCCTTAGCGGGGGCTCCTACAATGAGCAGTTCTTC. Its protein is CASLSGGSYNEQFF.

The chain is built from TRBV30 and TRBJ2-1; unclear D gene. V was trimmed by 3 bases and J by 1 base, leaving 19 bases between them. Germline-derived CDR1 and CDR2 are GTSNPN and SVGIG (reference sequence). The length of the CDR3 is 17 residues. CDR3 sequence reads: CAWRPTQGLLSYNEQFF. The CDR3 region has the DNA TGTGCCTGGAGACCTACCCAAGGGCTACTATCCTACAATGAGCAGTTCTTC. Variable domain in full (rest from reference TRBV30 and TRBJ2-1): SQTIHQWPATLVQPVGSPLSLECTVEGTSNPNLYWYRQAAGRGLQLLFYSVGIGQISSEVPQNLSASRPQDRQFILSSKKLLLSDSGFYLCAWRPTQGLLSYNEQFFGPGTRLTVL.

The genes are TRBV7-3 and TRBJ1-1; 8 bases match TRBD1. Germline CDR1 reads SGHTA; CDR2 reads FQGTGA. V lost 2 bases to trimming and J lost 1 base; unmatched junction nucleotides: 3. The CDR3 has 15 residues. The CDR3 here is CASSLLGQGNTEAFF. The CDR3 DNA is TGTGCCAGCAGCTTACTAGGACAGGGGAACACTGAAGCTTTCTTT.

The rearrangement joins TRBV11-3 to TRBJ1-6; D ambiguous. The CDR3 is 16 residues long. CDR1 and CDR2 (germline): SGHNT, YENEEA. Trimming removed 0 bases at V and 5 bases at J, with 11 bases between. The CDR3 region is CASSLDLGLDNSPLHF. CDR3 DNA sequence: TGTGCCAGCAGCTTAGATCTGGGGTTGGATAATTCACCCCTCCACTTT.

The J gene is TRBJ2-7, the V gene TRBV29-1; 10 bases agree with TRBD1. Germline CDR1 reads SQVTM; CDR2 reads ANQGSEA. With 7 bases clipped from V and 4 bases from J, the junction kept 4 bases outside the gene matches. This CDR3 is built from 12 residues. This chain's CDR3 is CSARDRGYEQYF. The CDR3, as DNA: TGCAGCGCCCGGGACAGGGGTTACGAGCAGTACTTC.

V gene TRBV27 combines with J gene TRBJ1-2; 7 bases align to TRBD1. CDR3 length: 17 residues. After removal of 3 bases from V and 10 bases from J, the junction contained 20 bases not matched to a gene. Looked up from germline, CDR1 is MNHEY and CDR2 is SMNVEV (reference sequence). CDR3 protein: CASSFRGQPTEGKLYTF. The CDR3 DNA follows: TGTGCCAGCAGTTTTAGGGGACAGCCGACCGAAGGAAAACTCTACACCTTC.